This TCR beta chain was captured by sequencing in a study of early T cells in non-severe SARS-CoV-2 infection. Germline V gene lookup returns CDR1 LNHNV and CDR2 YYDKDF (reference sequence). The V end lost 3 bases, the J end lost 4 bases, and 15 bases lay between the germline ends. The CDR3 is made up of 15 amino acids. This clonotype has a count of ten or more. One entry per CDR3 protein results from TCRdb running MiXCR on the 5' RACE reads. Of about 66,000 distinct CDR3 sequences detected, about 12% appear once; the ten largest clones hold about 8.3%. This sequence originates from an adult who was a healthcare worker with PCR-confirmed SARS-CoV-2 infection or an uninfected control (not recorded which). Sequenced material: whole blood. V gene TRBV15 combines with J gene TRBJ1-2; no clear D gene. CDR3: CATSSSGNPSYGYTF. DNA for the CDR3: TGTGCCACCAGCAGTAGCGGGAACCCTTCCTATGGCTACACCTTC.